Below, one T cell receptor beta chain is given with its context. Its target is not known. This entry is derived from a study of T cells in localized non-small cell lung cancer. The method was immunoSEQ multiplex PCR; TCRdb's version includes in-frame clones alone and lacks a portion of them. The sample has more than 9,000 clones, around 42% seen once. Study-wide results and limits: It was uninvolved adjacent lung that showed the highest T cell clonality, exceeding tumor. A median roughly 57 of the top 100 tumor clones appeared in adjacent lung. Only one tumor region went through sequencing, so heterogeneity may still be there.

The CDR3 length is 14 residues. The sequencing used lymph node tissue, collected before any cancer treatment. The chain carries TRBV1 and TRBJ2-7; the table's D call TRBD2 went unverified against the DNA. TRBV1 has pseudogene status. The sequence was collected from a woman aged 35 to 70 with stage I lung adenocarcinoma. The CDR3 sequence: CASSPTPSDYEQYF. CDR3 in DNA: TGCGCCAGCAGCCCAACCCCCAGCGACTACGAGCAGTACTTC.